The entry below gives a single T cell receptor (beta chain) sequence along with its context. What it binds is unknown. The study defined stable Graves' hyperthyroidism as no ophthalmopathy progression within 18 months. PBMCs were obtained from over 8.5 ml fresh peripheral blood. The CDR3 has 13 residues. Trimming removed 3 bases from V and 4 bases from J, with 12 bases in between. Per germline, CDR1 DFQATT and CDR2 SNEGSKA (reference sequence). The data originate from a study of T cells in Graves' hyperthyroidism and ophthalmopathy. Study-level information: Before any treatment, at initial diagnosis, peripheral blood was collected.

Overall study findings and caveats: The model made its ophthalmopathy prediction, and onset followed a median around six months later.

The CDR3 regions of TCR beta were amplified from RNA transcripts. In the first-round RT-PCR of the TCR CDR3, the HTBI primer set was used. TCRdb reanalysed the multiplex PCR reads using MiXCR and keeps one entry per CDR3 protein. The data hold around 350,000 distinct CDR3 sequences, with approximately 13% observed a single time. The sequenced material came from blood. This receptor was taken from a woman aged 18 to 35 with Graves' hyperthyroidism. The V gene is TRBV20-1, the J gene TRBJ1-1; unclear D gene. CDR3 loop: CSASRGLGTEAFF. The CDR3 DNA reads TGCAGTGCTAGCCGAGGGTTGGGCACTGAAGCTTTCTTT.